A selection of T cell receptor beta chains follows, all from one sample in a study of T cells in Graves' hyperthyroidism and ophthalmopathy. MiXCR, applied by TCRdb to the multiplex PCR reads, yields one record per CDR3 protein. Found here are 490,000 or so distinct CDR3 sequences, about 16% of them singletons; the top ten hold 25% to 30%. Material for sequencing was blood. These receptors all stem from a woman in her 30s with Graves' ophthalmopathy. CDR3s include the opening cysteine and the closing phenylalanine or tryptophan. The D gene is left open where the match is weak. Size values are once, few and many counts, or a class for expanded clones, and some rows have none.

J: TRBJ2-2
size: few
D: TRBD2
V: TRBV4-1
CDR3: CASSGGGGTGELFF
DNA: TGCGCCAGCAGCGGGGGGGGTGGCACCGGGGAGCTGTTTTTT

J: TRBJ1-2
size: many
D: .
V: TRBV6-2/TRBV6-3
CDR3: CASIQVGEEGYTF
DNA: TGTGCCAGCATTCAAGTGGGAGAAGAAGGCTACACCTTC

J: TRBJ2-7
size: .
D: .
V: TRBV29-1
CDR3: CSVVSGVSEQYF
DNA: TGCAGCGTTGTGTCAGGGGTTAGCGAGCAGTACTTC

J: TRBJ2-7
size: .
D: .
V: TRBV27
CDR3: CASNSLGSLRGFSYEQYF
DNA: TGTGCCAGCAACTCTCTGGGGTCCCTCAGGGGATTTTCCTACGAGCAGTACTTC

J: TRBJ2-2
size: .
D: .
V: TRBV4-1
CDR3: CASTGTPNTGELFF
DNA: TGCGCCAGCACCGGGACACCAAACACCGGGGAGCTGTTTTTT

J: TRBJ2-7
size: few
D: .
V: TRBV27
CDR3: CASSLLPGGSYEQYF
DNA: TGTGCCAGCAGTTTATTGCCGGGTGGCTCCTACGAGCAGTACTTC

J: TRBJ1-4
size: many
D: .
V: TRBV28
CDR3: CASRTPLLEKLFF
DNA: TGTGCCAGCAGGACTCCCCTCCTCGAAAAACTGTTTTTT

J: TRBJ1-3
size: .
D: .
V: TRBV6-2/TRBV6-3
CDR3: CASSQGPPGNTIYF
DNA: TGTGCCAGCAGTCAAGGACCTCCTGGAAACACCATATATTTT

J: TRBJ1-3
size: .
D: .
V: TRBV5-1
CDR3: CASSQSPSGRGSGNTIYF
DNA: TGCGCCAGCAGCCAGTCCCCGTCCGGTAGGGGATCTGGAAACACCATATATTTT

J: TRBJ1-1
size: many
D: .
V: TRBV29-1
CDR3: CSVLDSEAFF
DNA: TGCAGCGTACTGGACAGTGAAGCTTTCTTT

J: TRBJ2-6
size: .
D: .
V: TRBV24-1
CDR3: CATSDGLASNSGANVLTF
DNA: TGTGCCACCAGTGATGGGCTAGCGTCAAACTCTGGGGCCAACGTCCTGACTTTC

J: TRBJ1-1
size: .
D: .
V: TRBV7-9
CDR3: CASSFTPEGNTEAFF
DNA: TGTGCCAGCAGCTTTACTCCGGAGGGGAACACTGAAGCTTTCTTT

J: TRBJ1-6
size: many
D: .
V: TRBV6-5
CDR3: CASSYSRAGSVYSPLHF
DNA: TGTGCCAGCAGTTACTCGAGGGCAGGGAGTGTTTATTCACCCCTCCACTTT

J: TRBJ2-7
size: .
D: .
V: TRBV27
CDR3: CASGLSEVSEQYF
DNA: TGTGCCAGCGGTTTATCGGAGGTTTCCGAGCAGTACTTC

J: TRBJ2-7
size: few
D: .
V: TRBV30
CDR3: CAWNPWGAGYEQYF
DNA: TGTGCCTGGAACCCCTGGGGGGCCGGGTACGAGCAGTACTTC

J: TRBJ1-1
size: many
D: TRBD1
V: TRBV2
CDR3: CASKGTGADTEAFF
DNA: TGTGCCAGCAAGGGGACAGGGGCAGACACTGAAGCTTTCTTT

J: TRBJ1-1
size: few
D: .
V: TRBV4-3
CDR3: CASSQETGGGTEAFF
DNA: TGCGCCAGCAGCCAGGAGACAGGTGGCGGCACTGAAGCTTTCTTT

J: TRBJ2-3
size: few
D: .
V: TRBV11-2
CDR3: CASSPDSDTQYF
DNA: TGTGCCAGCAGCCCCGACTCAGATACGCAGTATTTT

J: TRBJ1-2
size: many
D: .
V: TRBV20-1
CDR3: CSARDVRGSQEGYTF
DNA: TGCAGTGCTAGAGATGTGAGAGGTTCCCAGGAAGGCTACACCTTC

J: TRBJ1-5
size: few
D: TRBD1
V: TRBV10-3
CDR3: CAISPTGGNQPQHF
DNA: TGTGCCATCAGTCCAACAGGGGGAAATCAGCCCCAGCATTTT

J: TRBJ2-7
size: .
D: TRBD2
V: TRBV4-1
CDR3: CASSPDGGRTYEQYF
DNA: TGCGCCAGCAGCCCCGACGGCGGGAGGACCTACGAGCAGTACTTC

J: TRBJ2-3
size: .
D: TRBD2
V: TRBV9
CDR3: CATRLAGSADTQYF
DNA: TGTGCCACACGACTAGCGGGAAGCGCAGATACGCAGTATTTT

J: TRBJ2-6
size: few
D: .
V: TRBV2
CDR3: CASTSYLIAGANVLTF
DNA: TGTGCCAGCACAAGCTACTTGATTGCTGGGGCCAACGTCCTGACTTTC

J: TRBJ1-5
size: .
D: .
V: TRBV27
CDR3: CASSLKGNSNQPQHF
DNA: TGTGCCAGCAGTTTAAAGGGAAATAGCAATCAGCCCCAGCATTTT

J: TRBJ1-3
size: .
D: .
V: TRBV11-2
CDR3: CASSPLTRRSGNTIYF
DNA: TGTGCCAGCAGCCCCTTGACTCGGCGCTCTGGAAACACCATATATTTT

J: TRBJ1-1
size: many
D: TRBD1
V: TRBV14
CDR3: CASRSTGTVEAFF
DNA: TGTGCCAGCAGGTCCACCGGGACAGTTGAAGCTTTCTTT

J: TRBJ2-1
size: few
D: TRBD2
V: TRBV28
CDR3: CASSLKVASGRVANEQFF
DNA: TGTGCCAGCAGTTTAAAAGTGGCTAGCGGGAGAGTAGCAAATGAGCAGTTCTTC

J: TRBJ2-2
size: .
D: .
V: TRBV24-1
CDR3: CATSDSYGDRGDTGELFF
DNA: TGTGCCACCAGTGATTCGTATGGAGACCGAGGGGACACCGGGGAGCTGTTTTTT

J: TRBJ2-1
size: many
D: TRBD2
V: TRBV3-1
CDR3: CASTSGIYNEQFF
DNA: TGTGCCAGCACTAGCGGGATTTACAATGAGCAGTTCTTC

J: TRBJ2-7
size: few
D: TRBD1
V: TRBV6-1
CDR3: CASSPSETGDFNEQYF
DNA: TGTGCCAGCAGCCCATCGGAGACAGGGGACTTTAACGAGCAGTACTTC

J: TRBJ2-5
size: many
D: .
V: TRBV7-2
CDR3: CASSGAVQETQYF
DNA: TGTGCCAGCAGCGGAGCGGTCCAAGAGACCCAGTACTTC

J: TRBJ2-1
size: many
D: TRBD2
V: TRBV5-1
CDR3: CASSLDGLAGGYNEQFF
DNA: TGCGCCAGCAGCTTGGACGGACTAGCGGGAGGGTACAATGAGCAGTTCTTC

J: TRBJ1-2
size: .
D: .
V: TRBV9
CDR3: CASSVAGLVLYGYTF
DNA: TGTGCCAGCAGCGTAGCGGGACTGGTACTCTATGGCTACACCTTC

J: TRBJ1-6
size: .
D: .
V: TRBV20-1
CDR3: CSARKPGGSPLHF
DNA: TGCAGTGCTAGGAAACCCGGCGGCTCACCCCTCCACTTT

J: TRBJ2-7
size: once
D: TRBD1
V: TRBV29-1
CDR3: CSGWDRAYEQYF
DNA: TGCAGCGGTTGGGACAGAGCCTACGAGCAGTACTTC

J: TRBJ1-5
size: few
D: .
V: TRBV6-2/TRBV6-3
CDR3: CASSYSIGGPNQPQHF
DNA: TGTGCCAGCAGTTACTCGATTGGGGGGCCCAATCAGCCCCAGCATTTT

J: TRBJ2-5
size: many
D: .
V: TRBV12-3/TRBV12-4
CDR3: CASRGISETQYF
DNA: TGTGCCAGCAGGGGGATATCGGAGACCCAGTACTTC

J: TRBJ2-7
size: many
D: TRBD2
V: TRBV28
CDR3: CASSLLAGVYEQYF
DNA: TGTGCCAGCAGTTTACTAGCGGGAGTGTACGAGCAGTACTTC

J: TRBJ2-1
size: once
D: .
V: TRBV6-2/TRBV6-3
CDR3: CASSSTPGPNEQFF
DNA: TGTGCCAGCAGTTCCACGCCCGGGCCCAATGAGCAGTTCTTC

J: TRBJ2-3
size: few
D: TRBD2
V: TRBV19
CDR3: CASSIRTSGTDTQYF
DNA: TGTGCCAGTAGTATAAGAACTAGCGGTACAGATACGCAGTATTTT

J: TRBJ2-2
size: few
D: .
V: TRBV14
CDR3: CASSLPKVGCSGELFF
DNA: TGTGCCAGCAGCCTCCCTAAGGTAGGGTGTTCCGGGGAGCTGTTTTTT

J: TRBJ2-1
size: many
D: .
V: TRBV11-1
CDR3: CASSLRQGTHNEQFF
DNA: TGTGCCAGCAGCTTACGGCAGGGGACTCACAATGAGCAGTTCTTC

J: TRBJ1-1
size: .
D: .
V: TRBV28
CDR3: CASNGRGRGAFF
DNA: TGTGCCAGCAACGGCAGGGGTCGGGGAGCTTTCTTT

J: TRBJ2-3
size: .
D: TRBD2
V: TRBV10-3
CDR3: CAITPGGADTQYF
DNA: TGTGCCATCACCCCGGGAGGTGCGGATACGCAGTATTTT

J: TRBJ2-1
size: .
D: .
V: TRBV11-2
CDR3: CASSLGAGDNEQFF
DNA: TGTGCCAGCAGCTTAGGGGCCGGAGACAATGAGCAGTTCTTC

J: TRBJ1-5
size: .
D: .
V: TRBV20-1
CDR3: CSASRDPNQPQHF
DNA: TGCAGTGCTTCCCGGGACCCCAATCAGCCCCAGCATTTT

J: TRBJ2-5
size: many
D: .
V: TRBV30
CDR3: CAWDLGETQYF
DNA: TGTGCCTGGGATCTTGGAGAGACCCAGTACTTC

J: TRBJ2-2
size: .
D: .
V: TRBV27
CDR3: CASSWDLAINTGELFF
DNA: TGTGCCAGCAGTTGGGATCTAGCGATAAACACCGGGGAGCTGTTTTTT

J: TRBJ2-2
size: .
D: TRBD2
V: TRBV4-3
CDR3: CASSQGSGEANTGELFF
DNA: TGCGCCAGCAGCCAGGGAAGCGGGGAAGCGAACACCGGGGAGCTGTTTTTT

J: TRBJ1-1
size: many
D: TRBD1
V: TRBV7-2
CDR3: CASSYGTGGGMNTEAFF
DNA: TGTGCCAGCAGCTACGGGACAGGGGGTGGAATGAACACTGAAGCTTTCTTT

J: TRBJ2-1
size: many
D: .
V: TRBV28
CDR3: CASSPLPMNSEQFF
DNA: TGTGCCAGCAGTCCCCTCCCCATGAACAGTGAGCAGTTCTTC

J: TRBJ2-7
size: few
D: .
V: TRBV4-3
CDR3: CASSQDVGSYEQYF
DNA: TGCGCCAGCAGCCAAGATGTCGGCTCCTACGAGCAGTACTTC

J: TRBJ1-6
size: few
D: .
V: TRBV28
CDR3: CAIKTPAYNSPLHF
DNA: TGTGCCATCAAAACCCCCGCCTATAATTCACCCCTCCACTTT

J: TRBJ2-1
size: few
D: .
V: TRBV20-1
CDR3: CSARFPRGNNEQFF
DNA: TGCAGTGCTAGATTCCCCCGGGGCAACAATGAGCAGTTCTTC

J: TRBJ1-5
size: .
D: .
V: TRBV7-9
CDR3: CASTENGNQPQHF
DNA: TGTGCCAGCACCGAGAACGGCAATCAGCCCCAGCATTTT

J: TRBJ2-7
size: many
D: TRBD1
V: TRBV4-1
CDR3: CASSRPGTGNYEQYF
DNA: TGCGCCAGCAGCCGACCCGGGACAGGGAACTACGAGCAGTACTTC

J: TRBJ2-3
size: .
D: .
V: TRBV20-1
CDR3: CSAEPPPNTDTQYF
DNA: TGCAGTGCCGAGCCCCCTCCGAACACAGATACGCAGTATTTT

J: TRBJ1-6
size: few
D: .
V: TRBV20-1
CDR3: CSARSGSNNSPLHF
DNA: TGCAGTGCTAGGTCGGGGTCGAATAATTCACCCCTCCACTTT